The rows below give T cell receptor beta chains drawn from one sample of a study of T cell repertoires in cytomegalovirus infection. Their antigens remain unidentified. From the reads, TCRdb called clonotypes with MiXCR, one entry per CDR3 protein. The data show about 340,000 distinct CDR3 sequences, approximately 32% seen once. The sequencing used cultured PBMCs, collected from culture after CMV antigen stimulation. These receptors were collected from a human donor in good health (CMV status not recorded). Some clones in this sample may be carry-over from other donors' samples. The CDR3 runs from the conserved cysteine through the conserved F or W. Fields, in order: J gene, V gene, clone size, D gene, CDR3 protein, CDR3 DNA. D genes are given only for firm matches. The size field is filled for only some rows; it gives once, few, many or a size class.

TRBJ1-5,TRBV27,NA,TRBD1,CRGDSSNQPQHF,TGTAGGGGGGACAGTAGCAATCAGCCCCAGCATTTT
TRBJ1-2,TRBV4-1,NA,NA,CASSHNLRDRNYGYTF,TGCGCCAGCAGCCACAACCTACGGGACCGTAACTATGGCTACACCTTC
TRBJ2-3,TRBV7-3,many,TRBD2,CASSFEGSGSESDTQYF,TGTGCCAGCAGCTTTGAAGGTAGCGGGAGTGAAAGCGATACGCAGTATTTT
TRBJ2-7,TRBV7-6,NA,TRBD1,CASSSQGEYEQYF,TGTGCCAGCAGCTCACAGGGGGAATACGAGCAGTACTTC
TRBJ1-2,TRBV7-2,NA,NA,CASTKGGADHYGYTF,TGTGCCAGCACCAAGGGGGGAGCTGATCACTATGGCTACACCTTC
TRBJ1-5,TRBV20-1,NA,NA,CSARVGGVGNQPQHF,TGCAGTGCTAGAGTGGGCGGGGTTGGCAATCAGCCCCAGCATTTT
TRBJ2-7,TRBV7-6,few,TRBD2,CASSSLAGVYEQYF,TGTGCCAGCAGCTCTCTAGCGGGAGTGTACGAGCAGTACTTC
TRBJ2-3,TRBV5-4,few,NA,CASSYGTPGTDTQYF,TGTGCCAGCAGCTACGGGACCCCGGGGACAGATACGCAGTATTTT
TRBJ2-7,TRBV5-1,NA,NA,CASSARLGDEQYF,TGCGCCAGCAGCGCGAGGTTAGGGGACGAGCAGTACTTC
TRBJ1-3,TRBV11-1,NA,NA,CASSLTGVSGNTIYF,TGTGCCAGCAGCTTGACGGGAGTTTCTGGAAACACCATATATTTT
TRBJ1-5,TRBV19,few,NA,CASSMGRWQSNQPQHF,TGTGCCAGTAGTATGGGGAGGTGGCAGAGCAATCAGCCCCAGCATTTT
TRBJ2-3,TRBV5-4,NA,NA,CASSLVGGPGNTQYF,TGTGCCAGCAGCTTGGTTGGGGGTCCCGGGAATACGCAGTATTTT
TRBJ1-1,TRBV6-1,many,NA,CASTTLDVGDAFF,TGTGCCAGCACCACCTTAGACGTAGGAGACGCTTTCTTT
TRBJ1-1,TRBV7-9,many,TRBD1,CASSLLNRQGGDTEAFF,TGTGCCAGCAGCCTACTCAACAGACAGGGAGGAGACACTGAAGCTTTCTTT
TRBJ1-6,TRBV7-8,NA,TRBD1,CASSYGTGVGSPLHF,TGTGCCAGCAGCTACGGGACAGGGGTTGGGTCACCCCTCCACTTT
TRBJ1-1,TRBV7-2,many,TRBD1,CASSPTGRRVMNTEAFF,TGTGCCAGCAGCCCGACAGGGCGAAGGGTCATGAACACTGAAGCTTTCTTT
TRBJ2-3,TRBV6-5,few,TRBD1,CASSEARGPSTDTQYF,TGTGCCAGCAGTGAAGCCAGGGGGCCTAGCACAGATACGCAGTATTTT
TRBJ1-2,TRBV7-8,NA,TRBD1,CASSYMGQGPLYGYTF,TGTGCCAGCAGCTATATGGGACAGGGCCCCCTCTATGGCTACACCTTC
TRBJ1-1,TRBV20-1,NA,TRBD1,CSARGEAGGGFEAFF,TGCAGTGCCAGAGGGGAGGCAGGGGGAGGTTTTGAAGCTTTCTTT
TRBJ1-6,TRBV7-2,few,NA,CASSAARGGDSPLHF,TGTGCCAGCAGCGCGGCAAGGGGAGGGGACTCACCCCTCCACTTT
TRBJ2-7,TRBV12-3/TRBV12-4,NA,NA,CASSAYQGDSYEQYF,TGTGCCAGCAGCGCCTATCAGGGCGACTCCTACGAGCAGTACTTC
TRBJ2-7,TRBV7-3,NA,NA,CASSLDGRLTYEQYF,TGTGCCAGCAGCTTAGATGGGAGGTTGACCTACGAGCAGTACTTC
TRBJ2-7,TRBV19,NA,TRBD2,CASTAYGGETYEQYF,TGTGCCAGTACCGCATATGGGGGGGAGACCTACGAGCAGTACTTC
TRBJ2-3,TRBV20-1,NA,NA,CSAPSPSTDTQYF,TGCAGTGCTCCCTCACCTAGCACAGATACGCAGTATTTT
TRBJ1-5,TRBV7-9,few,NA,CASSATRLGGNQPQHF,TGTGCCAGCAGCGCAACTCGCCTAGGAGGCAATCAGCCCCAGCATTTT
TRBJ2-1,TRBV4-1,NA,TRBD2,CASSQGLAGGPLSYNEQFF,TGCGCCAGCAGCCAAGGGCTAGCGGGAGGGCCCCTCTCCTACAATGAGCAGTTCTTC
TRBJ1-5,TRBV7-6,NA,TRBD1,CASSFGGTGVGNQPQHF,TGTGCCAGCAGCTTCGGGGGGACAGGCGTTGGAAATCAGCCCCAGCATTTT